What follows is one T cell receptor (beta chain) and its context. The CDR3 contains 14 residues. Trimming shortened V by 6 bases and J by 2 bases, and 11 bases separated the two germline ends. Germline loops: CDR1 SGHKS, CDR2 YYEKEE (reference sequence). This entry is derived from a study of tumor and adjacent non-tumor tissue in lung cancer. For the study at large: Aged roughly 31 to 80 years, patients included 10 men and roughly 5 women with stage I to III disease.

Three rounds of nested PCR, following a modified ARM-PCR protocol, produced the TCRbeta library. From the multiplex PCR reads, TCRdb called clonotypes with MiXCR, one entry per CDR3 protein. The table lists around 70,000 distinct CDR3 sequences, approximately 73% of them singletons, with 28% in the top ten. The template was RNA from unsorted bulk tissue. Newly diagnosed lung cancer patients had thoracic surgery in China, August–late 2014, without prior chemotherapy. Sequencing was performed on lung tumor tissue. The source of this sequence is a man aged 55 to 70 with non-small cell lung cancer. The V call is TRBV5-5, the J call TRBJ2-2; D remains ambiguous. CDR3 sequence reads: CASTKNHNTGELFF. DNA for the CDR3: TGTGCCAGCACCAAGAACCATAACACCGGGGAGCTGTTTTTT.